One sample yielded the 32 T cell receptor beta chains listed below, sequenced in a study of blood T cells in healthy people across ages. A second PCR, run for roughly 6 to 11 cycles, used a sample-barcoded 5' primer plus a J-beta primer mix. TCRdb re-derived calls from the 5' RACE reads in MiXCR, one entry per CDR3 protein. This table has some 800,000 distinct CDR3 sequences, around 25% appearing once. The same data also went into a second study, on T cells of mothers and their children.

The sample comprised blood. The receptors here all came from a boy under 18 in good health.

A few counts support this clonotype. CDR3 nucleotides: TGCGCCAGCAGCTTGGTACAGGGCATGACCTACGAGCAGTACTTC. It is translated as CASSLVQGMTYEQYF. The V call is TRBV5-1, the J call TRBJ2-7; D may be TRBD1 (6 bases). Germline V gene sequence: CDR1 SGHRS, CDR2 YFSETQ. The V gene lost 0 bases and the J gene lost 2 bases, with 12 bases spanning the gap. This CDR3 has 15 residues.

This clonotype was counted many times. The J gene is TRBJ1-6, the V gene TRBV7-6; no reliable D call. This CDR3 is built from 13 residues. V lost 2 bases and J 11 bases, leaving 10 bases between the germline ends. Germline assignment: CDR1 SGHVS and CDR2 FNYEAQ. CDR3 loop: CASSLSKGAPLHF. Here the CDR3 DNA reads TGTGCCAGCAGCTTATCGAAGGGCGCACCCCTCCACTTT.

The chain has TRBV29-1 and TRBJ1-4; D gene uncertain. The germline CDR1 and CDR2 sequences are SQVTM and ANQGSEA. The CDR3 contains 13 residues. The germline V and J ends were trimmed by 5 bases and 6 bases, with 13 bases remaining between them. The CDR3 DNA reads TGCAGCGTTAGCGGTAAGGTGGATGAAAAACTGTTTTTT. Its translation is CSVSGKVDEKLFF. Full variable domain (rest looked up from reference TRBV29-1 and TRBJ1-4): SAVISQKPSRDICQRGTSLTIQCQVDSQVTMMFWYRQQPGQSLTLIATANQGSEATYESGFVIDKFPISRPNLTFSTLTVSNMSPEDSSIYLCSVSGKVDEKLFFGSGTQLSVL.

The genes are TRBV4-1 and TRBJ2-5; TRBD2 agrees at 10 bases. The J segment lost 6 bases and the V segment lost 0 bases, leaving 10 bases of the junction unmatched. Germline CDR1 MGHRA, CDR2 YSYEKL. There are 17 residues in the CDR3. The CDR3 coding sequence is TGCGCCAGCAGCCAAGATACTAGCGGGGTCCTCGGGAAGACCCAGTACTTC. This encodes CASSQDTSGVLGKTQYF.

This rearrangement joins TRBV7-2 to TRBJ1-5; unclear D gene. Germline values: CDR1 SGHTA, CDR2 FQGNSA. This CDR3 region has 15 residues. Deletions cut 0 bases from V and 7 bases from J, with 13 bases between. CDR3 amino acids: CASSLAGGVGQPQHF. The DNA for the CDR3 is TGTGCCAGCAGCTTAGCGGGTGGTGTAGGACAGCCCCAGCATTTT.

Only a few counts were recorded for this clonotype. V usage is TRBV12-3 or TRBV12-4 and J usage is TRBJ2-7; 8 bases agree with TRBD1. V lost 8 bases to trimming and J lost 6 bases; unmatched junction nucleotides: 6. CDR3 length: 12 amino acids. CDR3 residues: CASGQDRVEQYF. The DNA for the CDR3 is TGTGCCAGCGGGCAGGACAGGGTCGAGCAGTACTTC.

The chain carries TRBV9 and TRBJ1-1, with a tentative D call TRBD1 (6 bases). V lost 1 base to trimming and J lost 3 bases, with 28 bases between them. CDR1 is SGDLS and CDR2 is YYNGEE in the germline V gene. The CDR3 consists of 20 residues. This CDR3 is CASSVRGEGTDSRRDTEAFF. CDR3 nucleotide sequence: TGTGCCAGCAGCGTAAGGGGGGAGGGGACGGACAGTCGTCGGGACACTGAAGCTTTCTTT.

There are a few counts of this clonotype. The V call is TRBV7-9, the J call TRBJ1-6; D unresolved. In germline, CDR1 is SEHNR, CDR2 FQNEAQ (reference sequence). The length of the CDR3 is 14 residues. V was trimmed by 1 base and J by 7 bases, leaving 8 bases between them. CDR3 protein: CASSLETGNSPLHF. CDR3 coding DNA: TGTGCCAGCAGCTTAGAGACGGGGAATTCACCCCTCCACTTT.

V and J are TRBV10-3 and TRBJ1-2, with 11 bases lining up with TRBD1. Losses at the gene ends were 3 bases for V and 4 bases for J; bases not matched to a gene: 4. Germline CDR1 ENHRY, CDR2 SYGVKD. The CDR3 totals 15 residues. CDR3 nucleotides: TGTGCCATCAGTGATTCCGGGACAGGGGGCTATGGCTACACCTTC. Its protein is CAISDSGTGGYGYTF.

The chain links TRBV6-5 to TRBJ1-6, with TRBD1 matching 9 bases. This CDR3 contains 13 residues. V gave up 6 bases and J gave up 8 bases; unmatched junction bases: 2. Looked up from germline, CDR1 is MNHEY and CDR2 is SVGAGI. CDR3 coding DNA: TGTGCCAGCAGCTGGACAGGGGATTCACCCCTCCACTTT. Translating gives CASSWTGDSPLHF.

As concerns this clonotype: This may stem from a read error, because a much larger clone lies one nucleotide away. This chain uses TRBV28 with TRBJ2-1; D gene uncertain. The V gene's germline CDR1 is MDHEN and CDR2 SYDVKM. This CDR3 region has 14 residues. The CDR3 protein is CASSPVRQYNEQLF. CDR3 DNA: TGTGCCAGCAGTCCCGTCCGCCAATACAATGAGCAGCTCTTC.

The chain joins TRBV25-1 to TRBJ1-4; TRBD1 might be the D (5 bases). There are 16 residues in the CDR3. Per the germline V gene, CDR1 is MGHDK and CDR2 is SYGVNS. V lost 6 bases to trimming and J lost 3 bases, with 17 bases between them. The CDR3 sequence: CASSRPGDWANEKLFF. CDR3 nucleotides: TGTGCCAGCAGCAGACCGGGGGACTGGGCTAATGAAAAACTGTTTTTT.

The table lists this clonotype with a few counts. The chain has TRBV9 and TRBJ2-5; 10 positions match TRBD2. Germline V gene lookup returns CDR1 SGDLS and CDR2 YYNGEE. The J segment lost 3 bases and the V segment lost 3 bases, leaving 11 bases of the junction unmatched. The CDR3 runs to 17 residues. The CDR3 here is CASSAGLSGGAEETQYF. In DNA form, the CDR3 reads TGTGCCAGCAGCGCCGGACTAAGCGGGGGGGCCGAAGAGACCCAGTACTTC.

This clonotype has just a few counts. This chain links TRBV9 with TRBJ2-5; TRBD2 matches 10 bases. There are 16 residues in the CDR3. Germline CDR1 SGDLS, CDR2 YYNGEE. The junction had 7 bases not matched to a gene; V was cut back by 3 bases and J by 2 bases. The CDR3 DNA sequence: TGTGCCAGCAGCGCAAAATGGACTAGCGGTCAAGAGACCCAGTACTTC. This sequence encodes CASSAKWTSGQETQYF.

This clonotype was seen only a few times. CDR3 coding DNA: TGCGCCAGCAGCCAAGGTCCGGGGAGGGGAGCCAAAAACATTCAGTACTTC. This gives the protein CASSQGPGRGAKNIQYF. The chain couples TRBV4-3 to TRBJ2-4, with TRBD2 matching 7 bases. Trimming took 1 base from V and 0 from J; bases not matched to a gene: 6. Germline CDR1 and CDR2: LGHNA and YSLEER. The CDR3 is 17 residues long.

This clonotype was counted between two and nine times. The chain employs TRBV20-1 and TRBJ2-5; D is ambiguous. The DNA end is more similar to TRBJ2-7, so the J call may be wrong. The germline V gene has CDR1 DFQATT and CDR2 SNEGSKA (reference sequence). The length of the CDR3 is 12 residues. The CDR3 loop is CSAITRPYEQYF. In DNA, the CDR3 is TGCAGTGCTATTACGCGACCCTACGAGCAGTACTTC.

This chain uses TRBV7-2 with TRBJ2-5, with D perhaps matching TRBD2 (6 bases). Trimming took 7 bases from V and 5 from J, leaving 17 bases between them. The CDR3 loop spans 14 amino acids. CDR1 and CDR2 from the germline V gene are SGHTA and FQGNSA. The CDR3 protein is CASNPVSGDETQYF. The CDR3, as DNA: TGTGCCAGCAATCCGGTGTCGGGAGATGAGACCCAGTACTTC.

In this sample, this clonotype turned up a few times. The rearrangement uses TRBV3-1 and TRBJ2-7; D is unresolved. The CDR3 covers 12 residues. Germline CDR1 reads LGHDT; CDR2 reads YNNKEL (reference sequence). With 4 bases removed from V and 5 bases from J, the gap between germline ends came to 9 bases. DNA for the CDR3: TGTGCCAGCAGCCGAAGCTCGGACGAGCAGTACTTC. As protein: CASSRSSDEQYF.

CDR3 bases: TGCAGTGCTAGGGGGATAAGCTCCTACGAGCAGTACTTC. Its protein product is CSARGISSYEQYF. The V gene is TRBV20-1, the J gene TRBJ2-7; D is unclear. The CDR3 loop spans 13 amino acids. Deletions cut 3 bases from V and 0 bases from J, with 9 bases between. Germline CDR1 DFQATT, CDR2 SNEGSKA (reference sequence).

The chain carries TRBV6-1 and TRBJ2-1; TRBD2 matches at 15 bases. J gave up 2 bases and V 6 bases, and 2 bases lay outside the gene matches. Germline V CDR1 and CDR2: MNHNS, SASEGT. This CDR3 comprises 16 residues. The CDR3 loop reads CASRGLAGGPYNEQFF. The CDR3 nucleotides read TGTGCCAGCAGGGGACTAGCGGGAGGCCCCTACAATGAGCAGTTCTTC.

This clonotype has just a few counts. V gene TRBV5-4 combines with J gene TRBJ2-7; D may match TRBD1 or TRBD2 (5 bases each). CDR1 is SGHNT and CDR2 is YYREEE in the germline V gene (reference sequence). Trimming stripped 4 bases from V and 2 bases from J, with 13 bases between. This CDR3 is 14 amino acids long. The CDR3 protein is CASSPYVGAYEQYF. The CDR3, as DNA: TGTGCCAGCAGCCCGTACGTGGGGGCCTACGAGCAGTACTTC.

The chain links TRBV2 to TRBJ2-5, with D perhaps matching TRBD2 (5 bases). With the DNA end fitting TRBJ2-7 better, the J assignment may be wrong. The CDR3 sequence is 14 residues long. CDR1 and CDR2 (germline): SNHLY, FYNNEI. The CDR3 sequence: CASSDSGFGYEQYF. The CDR3 nucleotides are TGTGCCAGCAGTGACTCGGGGTTCGGCTACGAGCAGTACTTC.

J is TRBJ2-4 and V is TRBV2; 7 bases fit TRBD2. V lost 1 base to trimming and J lost 1 base; unmatched junction nucleotides: 4. This CDR3 comprises 16 residues. Germline-derived CDR1 and CDR2 are SNHLY and FYNNEI. The CDR3 spells CASSEVRRGAKNIQYF. CDR3 in DNA: TGTGCCAGCAGTGAAGTCCGGCGGGGGGCCAAAAACATTCAGTACTTC.

This sequence joins TRBV28 and TRBJ2-5, with 8 bases matching TRBD1. The J call is uncertain, as TRBJ2-7 better fits the DNA end. CDR3 length: 15 residues. Germline V gives CDR1 MDHEN, CDR2 SYDVKM. The CDR3 spells CASRRTGTGFYEQYF. CDR3 nucleotide sequence: TGTGCCAGCAGGCGTACCGGGACAGGTTTTTACGAGCAGTACTTC.

The J gene is TRBJ2-3, the V gene TRBV12-3 or TRBV12-4; D gene unclear. There are 15 residues in the CDR3. The ends were cut back, 1 base at V and 3 bases at J, with 11 bases in the middle. Written as DNA, the CDR3 is TGTGCCAGCAGTTTAGACGGCCTAGGGACAGATACGCAGTATTTT. It translates to CASSLDGLGTDTQYF.

The chain joins TRBV5-5 to TRBJ1-2; D remains ambiguous. The CDR3 sequence is 14 residues long. Germline loops: CDR1 SGHKS, CDR2 YYEKEE (reference sequence). The germline V and J ends were trimmed by 1 base and 6 bases, with 13 bases remaining between them. This CDR3 is CASSLRTDTDGYTF. The DNA for the CDR3 is TGTGCCAGCAGCTTGCGGACCGACACGGATGGCTACACCTTC.

The chain employs TRBV29-1 and TRBJ2-3; no clear D gene. The V end lost 4 bases, the J end lost 0 bases, and 8 bases lay between the germline ends. Germline loops: CDR1 SQVTM, CDR2 ANQGSEA. The CDR3 covers 13 residues. The CDR3 loop reads CSVVSFSTDTQYF. In DNA form, the CDR3 reads TGCAGCGTTGTGTCATTTAGCACAGATACGCAGTATTTT.

V is TRBV29-1 and J is TRBJ2-5, with 7 bases identical to TRBD1. The better agreement between TRBJ2-7 and the DNA end casts doubt on the J call. CDR3 length equals 12 residues. Germline CDR1 reads SQVTM; CDR2 reads ANQGSEA. CDR3 sequence (DNA): TGCAGCGTTGGTCCAGGGGGCTACGAGCAGTACTTC. It is translated as CSVGPGGYEQYF.

This clonotype was detected a few times. This chain connects TRBV4-2 to TRBJ2-5, with 8 bases matching TRBD2. The CDR3 totals 17 residues. Germline V gene lookup returns CDR1 LGHNA and CDR2 YNFKEQ. V dropped 1 base and J dropped 2; count of bases not matched to a gene: 9. CDR3 DNA sequence: TGTGCCAGCAGCCAAGGAACAAGCGGGGGATTGCAAGAGACCCAGTACTTC. It specifies CASSQGTSGGLQETQYF.

This clonotype was counted between two and nine times. This chain uses TRBV27 with TRBJ1-3, with 7 positions matching TRBD1. From germline, CDR1 is MNHEY and CDR2 SMNVEV (reference sequence). Trimming took 2 bases from V and 5 from J; bases not matched to a gene: 33. The CDR3 extends over 24 amino acids. CDR3 loop: CASSLKQGQKHWGLETQQRNTIYF. The CDR3 coding sequence is TGTGCCAGCAGTTTAAAGCAGGGACAGAAGCACTGGGGTCTGGAAACACAACAACGAAACACCATATATTTT.

The rearrangement joins TRBV27 to TRBJ2-2; 9 positions match TRBD1. Germline V lookup: CDR1 MNHEY, CDR2 SMNVEV (reference sequence). V shed 5 bases, J shed 3 bases, and the junction held 7 bases outside the gene matches. The length of the CDR3 is 16 residues. CDR3 bases: TGTGCCAGCAGTACATACAGGGGGCGCGACACCGGGGAGCTGTTTTTT. Amino acid sequence: CASSTYRGRDTGELFF.

The chain links TRBV10-2 to TRBJ2-5, with D possibly TRBD2 on 6 matching bases. The tail of the sequence fits TRBJ2-1 better, so the J call may be wrong. This CDR3 region has 15 residues. The germline CDR1 and CDR2 sequences are WSHSY and SAAADI. This CDR3 reads CASTGLAPNCNEQFF. CDR3 bases: TGCGCCAGCACCGGGCTAGCGCCAAACTGCAATGAGCAGTTCTTC.